The 26 T cell receptor beta chains listed next were all sequenced from one sample in a study of T cells in Graves' hyperthyroidism and ophthalmopathy. RNA transcripts served as the template for amplifying TCR beta CDR3 regions. Initially, a first-round RT-PCR of the TCR CDR3 employed the HTBI primer set. One entry per CDR3 protein, called by TCRdb with MiXCR from the multiplex PCR reads. The data contain some 600,000 distinct CDR3 sequences, roughly 13% of them singletons. The sequenced sample consisted of blood. All receptors derive from a woman aged 25 to 45 with Graves' hyperthyroidism that later progressed to Graves' ophthalmopathy.

This clonotype was counted at least ten times. V and J are TRBV6-1 and TRBJ1-1, with TRBD1 identical over 7 bases. The trim removed 6 bases at V and 3 bases at J, leaving 10 bases unmatched. The V gene's germline CDR1 is MNHNS and CDR2 SASEGT. The CDR3 totals 15 residues. CDR3: CASSSGGIDDTEAFF. The CDR3 region has the DNA TGTGCCAGCAGCTCAGGGGGAATCGACGACACTGAAGCTTTCTTT.

The V and J genes are TRBV29-1 and TRBJ2-4; unclear D gene. CDR1 is SQVTM, CDR2 ANQGSEA, per germline. CDR3 length equals 12 residues. V was pared by 1 base and J by 6 bases, with 7 bases between. DNA for the CDR3: TGCAGCGTTGAAGGCAACTCAAACATTCAGTACTTC. Translation: CSVEGNSNIQYF.

A note on this clonotype: This may be a read error: a much more frequent sequence differs by one nucleotide. CDR3 sequence (DNA): TGTGCCAGCTCACCATCCTCGTCCCCTTATGGCTACACCTTC. Translated: CASSPSSSPYGYTF. The rearrangement joins TRBV18 to TRBJ1-2, with D hard to call. Trimming stripped 2 bases from V and 5 bases from J, with 12 bases between. The CDR3 loop spans 14 amino acids. CDR1 is KGHSH, CDR2 LQKENI, per germline.

This clonotype was seen many times. The chain couples TRBV5-1 to TRBJ2-7; D is ambiguous. The CDR3 is 13 amino acids. With 4 bases removed from V and 1 base from J, the gap between germline ends came to 9 bases. Germline assignment: CDR1 SGHRS and CDR2 YFSETQ. The CDR3 is CASSPDLSYEQYF. CDR3 DNA: TGCGCCAGCAGCCCTGACCTTTCCTACGAGCAGTACTTC.

Ten or more counts support this clonotype. This sequence joins TRBV5-1 and TRBJ1-1; D might be TRBD1 (5 bases). Germline V CDR1 and CDR2: SGHRS, YFSETQ. The V gene lost 5 bases and the J gene lost 5 bases, with 13 bases spanning the gap. The CDR3 loop spans 13 amino acids. CDR3 in DNA: TGCGCCAGCAGTGGGGGATTGACAACTGAAGCTTTCTTT. Protein product: CASSGGLTTEAFF.

V usage is TRBV20-1 and J usage is TRBJ1-4, with D hard to call. Trimming shortened V by 6 bases and J by 8 bases, and 25 bases separated the two germline ends. CDR3 size: 16 residues. Per germline, CDR1 DFQATT and CDR2 SNEGSKA (reference sequence). This CDR3 reads CSALRTDRAFGEKLFF. The CDR3 DNA sequence: TGCAGTGCCCTGAGAACGGACCGAGCCTTTGGGGAAAAACTGTTTTTT.

This clonotype was observed many times. For the CDR3, the DNA is TGTGCCAGCAGCATCTATATGAACACTGAAGCTTTCTTT. It yields the protein CASSIYMNTEAFF. This chain links TRBV7-2 with TRBJ1-1; the D is unclear. The V end was cut by 5 bases, the J end by 0 bases, with 7 bases between. There are 13 residues in the CDR3. From germline, CDR1 is SGHTA and CDR2 FQGNSA.

Ten or more counts support this clonotype. The rearrangement links TRBV12-3 or TRBV12-4 to TRBJ1-5, with D hard to call. Trimming left V 9 bases short and J 7 bases short, with 10 bases between. The CDR3 runs to 11 residues. CDR3 sequence: CASSQGQPQHF. CDR3 DNA sequence: TGTGCCAGTAGCCAAGGGCAGCCCCAGCATTTT.

The genes are TRBV7-3 and TRBJ2-3, with 7 nucleotides matching TRBD1. The trim removed 5 bases at V and 9 bases at J, leaving 8 bases unmatched. There are 13 residues in the CDR3. Germline V CDR1 and CDR2: SGHTA, FQGTGA. The CDR3 here is CASSKKGGETQYF. The CDR3 nucleotides read TGTGCCAGCAGCAAAAAAGGGGGCGAGACGCAGTATTTT. Filled out from reference TRBV7-3 and TRBJ2-3, the complete variable domain reads GAGVSQTPSNKVTEKGKYVELRCDPISGHTALYWYRQSLGQGPEFLIYFQGTGAADDSGLPNDRFFAVRPEGSVSTLKIQRTERGDSAVYLCASSKKGGETQYFGPGTRLTVL.

Turning to this clonotype: Given a much more abundant clone one base away, this may be a read error. The chain employs TRBV6-1 and TRBJ2-1, with 10 bases fitting TRBD2. Germline CDR1 is MNHNS and CDR2 is SASEGT. The CDR3 covers 17 residues. V shed 5 bases and J 3 bases; nucleotides not matched to a gene: 10. DNA of the CDR3: TGTGCCAGCAGTCACCGTCTAGCGGGAGTCCTCTACAATGAGCAGTTCTTC. Protein sequence: CASSHRLAGVLYNEQFF.

The gene calls are TRBV20-1 and TRBJ2-7, with 10 bases fitting TRBD1. Germline lookup yields CDR1 DFQATT and CDR2 SNEGSKA (reference sequence). The V gene end was trimmed by 3 bases and the J gene end by 0 bases; junction bases not matched to a gene: 5. The CDR3 length is 15 residues. Here the CDR3 reads CSASGQGDHSYEQYF. The CDR3 nucleotides are TGCAGTGCTAGCGGACAGGGGGACCACTCCTACGAGCAGTACTTC.

This chain connects TRBV14 to TRBJ1-6; D gene uncertain. Germline CDR1 reads SGHDN; CDR2 reads FVKESK. With 1 base removed from V and 9 bases from J, the gap between germline ends came to 7 bases. CDR3 length: 13 amino acids. The CDR3 here is CASSQVEGSPLHF. The CDR3 bases are TGTGCCAGCAGCCAAGTGGAGGGTTCACCCCTCCACTTT.

In this sample, this clonotype turned up many times. V usage is TRBV7-2 and J usage is TRBJ2-7; D not certain. CDR3 size: 14 residues. With 6 bases removed from V and 1 base from J, the gap between germline ends came to 13 bases. CDR1 is SGHTA, CDR2 FQGNSA, per germline. The CDR3 coding sequence is TGTGCCAGCAGGGGCCTGTCGAAATCCTACGAGCAGTACTTC. Translating it yields CASRGLSKSYEQYF. Based on the CDR3 plus reference TRBV7-2 and TRBJ2-7, the full variable domain is GAGVSQSPSNKVTEKGKDVELRCDPISGHTALYWYRQSLGQGLEFLIYFQGNSAPDKSGLPSDRFSAERTGGSVSTLTIQRTQQEDSAVYLCASRGLSKSYEQYFGPGTRLTVT.

This clonotype appeared many times. This sequence joins TRBV28 and TRBJ1-2; a weak D match, TRBD1 (5 bases). Germline CDR1 and CDR2: MDHEN and SYDVKM. The CDR3 length is 14 residues. Trimming removed 3 bases from V and 2 bases from J, with 10 bases in between. The DNA of the CDR3 is TGTGCCAGCAGTTTCGTTGGGGGAAACTATGGCTACACCTTC. This sequence encodes CASSFVGGNYGYTF.

This clonotype was picked up a small number of times. The J gene is TRBJ1-1, the V gene TRBV18; TRBD1 is a possible D gene (6 bases). The V end was cut by 6 bases, the J end by 0 bases, with 17 bases between. The CDR3 sequence is 16 residues long. Germline V gene lookup returns CDR1 KGHSH and CDR2 LQKENI. In DNA form, the CDR3 reads TGTGCCAGCTCGCGATCTACAGGGACTCTGAACACTGAAGCTTTCTTT. It is translated as CASSRSTGTLNTEAFF.

This clonotype was found a few times. The genes are TRBV12-3 or TRBV12-4 and TRBJ1-4, with D possibly being TRBD1 (5 bases). Trimming removed 8 bases at V and 3 bases at J, with 10 bases between. CDR3 size: 13 residues. The CDR3 sequence: CASGRGANEKLFF. In DNA, the CDR3 is TGTGCCAGCGGGCGGGGGGCTAATGAAAAACTGTTTTTT.

This clonotype showed up just a few times. The V and J genes are TRBV15 and TRBJ1-5, with TRBD1 as a possible D gene (5 bases). With 1 base removed from V and 3 bases from J, the gap between germline ends came to 13 bases. CDR3 length equals 16 residues. Germline V gene sequence: CDR1 LNHNV, CDR2 YYDKDF (reference sequence). CDR3 DNA sequence: TGTGCCACCAGCAGAGCGGGGGGACCGAACAATCAGCCCCAGCATTTT. Protein product: CATSRAGGPNNQPQHF.

The V call is TRBV20-1, the J call TRBJ2-2, with D perhaps assigned TRBD1 or TRBD2 (6 bases each). Trimming cost V 0 bases and J 0 bases, with 8 bases left between them. Germline V gene data show CDR1 as DFQATT and CDR2 as SNEGSKA (reference sequence). CDR3 length equals 15 residues. CDR3 DNA sequence: TGCAGTGCTAGAGAGGGGGGCACGAACACCGGGGAGCTGTTTTTT. Residues: CSAREGGTNTGELFF.

The rearrangement uses TRBV6-1 and TRBJ2-3, with D uncertain. The CDR3 has 13 amino acids. Germline V CDR1 and CDR2: MNHNS, SASEGT. V was trimmed by 5 bases and J by 8 bases, leaving 14 bases between them. The CDR3 DNA sequence: TGTGCCAGCAGTTCACTCACGACCGGTACGCAGTATTTT. Translated: CASSSLTTGTQYF.

V usage is TRBV12-3 or TRBV12-4 and J usage is TRBJ2-2; D might be TRBD2 (6 bases). V lost 4 bases and J lost 5, with 11 bases in between. This CDR3 region has 14 residues. The CDR3 DNA sequence: TGTGCCAGCAGTTCTCGGGGGTATACCGGGGAGCTGTTTTTT. Protein product: CASSSRGYTGELFF.

V and J are TRBV15 and TRBJ2-1, with D uncertain. This CDR3 has 13 amino acids. Trimming shortened V by 3 bases and J by 9 bases, and 12 bases separated the two germline ends. Germline CDR1 is LNHNV and CDR2 is YYDKDF (reference sequence). CDR3 coding DNA: TGTGCCACCAGCAGGGCCTTTTCCAGTGAGCAGTTCTTC. Translated: CATSRAFSSEQFF.

This clonotype was detected ten times or more. The genes are TRBV11-3 and TRBJ2-1; D not certain. Germline V gene data show CDR1 as SGHNT and CDR2 as YENEEA. The length of the CDR3 is 15 residues. V was cut by 5 bases and J by 0 bases, with 11 bases left in between. CDR3 DNA sequence: TGTGCCAGCAGCCCCCGGGCCCGCTCCTACAATGAGCAGTTCTTC. It codes for CASSPRARSYNEQFF.

V usage is TRBV12-3 or TRBV12-4 and J usage is TRBJ1-5; D might be TRBD1 (6 bases). With 1 base removed from V and 2 bases from J, the gap between germline ends came to 15 bases. The CDR3 is made up of 17 amino acids. This chain's CDR3 is CASSLDGGLPGNQPQHF. The CDR3 DNA reads as TGTGCCAGCAGTTTAGATGGGGGGCTGCCCGGCAATCAGCCCCAGCATTTT.

The V and J genes are TRBV19 and TRBJ2-5, with 9 bases that match TRBD2. The CDR3 runs 15 residues. The germline CDR1 and CDR2 sequences are LNHDA and SQIVND (reference sequence). Trimming removed 6 bases from V and 2 bases from J; junction bases left unmatched: 7. The CDR3 nucleotides are TGTGCCAGTAGGCCAGCGACTAGCGGACAAGAGACCCAGTACTTC. Amino acids: CASRPATSGQETQYF.

This clonotype was recorded at least ten times. The rearrangement joins TRBV7-3 to TRBJ2-2; D remains ambiguous. Trimming removed 4 bases at V and 1 base at J, with 7 bases between. Germline V gene sequence: CDR1 SGHTA, CDR2 FQGTGA. The CDR3 covers 14 residues. In DNA, the CDR3 is TGTGCCAGCAGCTCCTTCAGGAACACCGGGGAGCTGTTTTTT. Translation gives CASSSFRNTGELFF.

V usage is TRBV19 and J usage is TRBJ2-2, with a possible D match to TRBD1 (6 bases). V was shortened by 1 base and J by 0 bases, with 12 bases between the two germline ends. This CDR3 region has 17 residues. Germline V CDR1 and CDR2: LNHDA, SQIVND (reference sequence). The CDR3 DNA reads as TGTGCCAGTAGTATAGGCACAGGGACGGCGAACACCGGGGAGCTGTTTTTT. Translating gives CASSIGTGTANTGELFF.